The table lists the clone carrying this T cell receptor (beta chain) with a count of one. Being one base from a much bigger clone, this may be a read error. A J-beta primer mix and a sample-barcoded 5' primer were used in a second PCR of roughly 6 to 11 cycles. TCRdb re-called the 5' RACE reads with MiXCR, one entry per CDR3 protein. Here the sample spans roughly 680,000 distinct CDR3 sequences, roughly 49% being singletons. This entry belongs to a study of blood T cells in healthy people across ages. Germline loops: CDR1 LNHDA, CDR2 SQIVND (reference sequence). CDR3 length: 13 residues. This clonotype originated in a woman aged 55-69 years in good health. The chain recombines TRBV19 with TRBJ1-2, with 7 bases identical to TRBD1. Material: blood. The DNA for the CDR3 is TGTACCAGTCAGAGGACAGGCAACTATGGCTACACCTTC. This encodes CTSQRTGNYGYTF.